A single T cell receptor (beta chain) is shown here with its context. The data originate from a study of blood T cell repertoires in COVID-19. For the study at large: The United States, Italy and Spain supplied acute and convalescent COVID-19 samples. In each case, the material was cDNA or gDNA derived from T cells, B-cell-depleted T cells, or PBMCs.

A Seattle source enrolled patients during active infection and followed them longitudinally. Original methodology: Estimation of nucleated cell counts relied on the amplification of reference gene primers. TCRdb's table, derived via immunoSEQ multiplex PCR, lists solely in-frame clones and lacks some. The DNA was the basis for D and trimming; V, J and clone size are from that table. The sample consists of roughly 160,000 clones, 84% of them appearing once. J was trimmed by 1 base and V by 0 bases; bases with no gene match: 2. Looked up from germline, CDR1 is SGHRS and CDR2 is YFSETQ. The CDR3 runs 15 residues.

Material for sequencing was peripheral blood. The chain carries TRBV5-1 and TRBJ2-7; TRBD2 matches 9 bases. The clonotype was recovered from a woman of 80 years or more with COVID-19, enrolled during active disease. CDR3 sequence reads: CASSLEGLASYEQYF. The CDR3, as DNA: TGCGCCAGCAGCTTGGAGGGACTAGCATCCTACGAGCAGTACTTC. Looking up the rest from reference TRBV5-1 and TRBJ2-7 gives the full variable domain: KAGVTQTPRYLIKTRGQQVTLSCSPISGHRSVSWYQQTPGQGLQFLFEYFSETQRNKGNFPGRFSGRQFSNSRSEMNVSTLELGDSALYLCASSLEGLASYEQYFGPGTRLTVT.